What follows are 21 T cell receptor beta chains derived from one specimen sequenced in a study of molecular identifiers for immune sequencing clone quantification. TCRdb itself ran the PCR reads through MiXCR, one entry per CDR3 protein. The sample has hundreds of thousands of distinct CDR3 sequences; 25% are singletons. Sequenced: naive CD8+ T cells from blood, with Jurkat cell RNA spiked in. Subset: FACS-sorted CD8+CD4-CCR7+CD45RA+ naive T cells. The receptors originated from a human donor in good health. Some libraries in this study had Jurkat cell RNA spiked in.

Comment on this clonotype: A much larger clone lies one base from this, so it may be a read error. The missing conserved phenylalanine or tryptophan at the end of this CDR3 makes a read error likely. The V and J genes are TRBV9 and TRBJ2-4; D may be TRBD2 (5 bases). This CDR3 is 15 amino acids long. Germline V gene sequence: CDR1 SGDLS, CDR2 YYNGEE. V lost 6 bases and J 1 base, leaving 14 bases between the germline ends. The DNA for the CDR3 is TGTGCCAGCAACGACGACGGGATTGCCAAAAACATTCAGTACTAC. It encodes CASNDDGIAKNIQYY.

This clonotype was seen a few times. The V gene is TRBV27, the J gene TRBJ2-5, with 9 bases fitting TRBD2. CDR1 MNHEY and CDR2 SMNVEV come from the germline V gene (reference sequence). The CDR3 runs to 17 residues. V was pared by 5 bases and J by 3 bases, with 13 bases of the junction left unmatched. The CDR3 loop reads CASSPLRVAGEEETQYF. The CDR3 coding sequence is TGTGCCAGCAGTCCACTCCGGGTAGCGGGAGAGGAAGAGACCCAGTACTTC.

The sample holds a few counts of this clonotype. Here the CDR3 reads CAWSLGQGSSYNSPLHF. CDR3 DNA: TGTGCCTGGAGTCTCGGGCAAGGGAGCTCCTATAATTCACCCCTCCACTTT. This chain links TRBV30 with TRBJ1-6; D is unclear. V lost 2 bases to trimming and J lost 0 bases, with 14 bases between them. Germline-derived CDR1 and CDR2 are GTSNPN and SVGIG (reference sequence). The CDR3 contains 17 residues.

The chain employs TRBV4-3 and TRBJ1-1; 11 bases match TRBD1. The germline V gene encodes CDR1 LGHNA and CDR2 YSLEER. J gave up 4 bases and V 1 base, and 8 bases lay outside the gene matches. CDR3 length equals 17 residues. The CDR3 nucleotides are TGCGCCAGCAGCCAAGGGGGACAGGGGGTGGCGGCCACTGAAGCTTTCTTT. This sequence encodes CASSQGGQGVAATEAFF.

This clonotype appeared a few times. The chain couples TRBV25-1 to TRBJ2-7; 7 nucleotides match TRBD1. V shed 3 bases, J shed 2 bases, and the junction held 4 bases outside the gene matches. The CDR3 consists of 14 residues. In germline, CDR1 is MGHDK, CDR2 SYGVNS. The CDR3 reads CASSDQGVAYEQYF. As DNA, the CDR3 is TGTGCCAGCAGTGATCAGGGGGTCGCCTACGAGCAGTACTTC.

To note about this clonotype: A much larger clone lies a single base off, so this may be a read error. The rearrangement joins TRBV20-1 to TRBJ1-1; D might be TRBD1 (6 bases). The CDR3 loop spans 15 amino acids. Germline V CDR1 and CDR2: DFQATT, SNEGSKA (reference sequence). The CDR3 DNA follows: TGCAGTGCTAGTCATCCGGGGGCGCGGAACACTGGAGCTTTCTTT. This sequence encodes CSASHPGARNTGAFF.

In its sample, this clonotype was seen many times. This rearrangement joins TRBV12-3 or TRBV12-4 to TRBJ2-7, with D tentatively TRBD1 (6 bases). The CDR3 covers 11 residues. Trimming pared 10 bases from V and 5 bases from J, leaving 12 bases between. The CDR3 nucleotides read TGTGCCATAAAAAAGGGGGACGAGCAGTACTTC. This gives the protein CAIKKGDEQYF.

The genes are TRBV7-8 and TRBJ1-3; the D gene is possibly TRBD1 (5 bases). Germline V CDR1 and CDR2: SGHVS, FQNEAQ. The CDR3 consists of 15 residues. Trimming took off 0 bases at V and 6 bases at J, with 12 bases between the two ends. The CDR3 protein is CASSLALGQLNTIYF. For the CDR3, the DNA is TGTGCCAGCAGCTTAGCCCTGGGGCAGTTAAACACCATATATTTT. The full variable domain, in which reference TRBV7-8 and TRBJ1-3 provide the parts outside the CDR3, is GAGVSQSPRYKVAKRGQDVALRCDPISGHVSLFWYQQALGQGPEFLTYFQNEAQLDKSGLPSDRFFAERPEGSVSTLKIQRTQQEDSAVYLCASSLALGQLNTIYFGEGSWLTVV.

This clonotype has only a few counts. The chain recombines TRBV4-3 with TRBJ1-1; D not certain. Trimming took 3 bases from V and 0 from J, leaving 8 bases between them. The CDR3 sequence is 14 residues long. From germline, CDR1 is LGHNA and CDR2 YSLEER. CDR3 coding DNA: TGCGCCAGCAGCCAGGGAATTATGAACACTGAAGCTTTCTTT. Amino acids: CASSQGIMNTEAFF.

This clonotype was recorded a few times. V gene TRBV20-1 combines with J gene TRBJ2-7; 13 bases fit TRBD2. There are 15 residues in the CDR3. The trim removed 5 bases at V and 6 bases at J, leaving 10 bases unmatched. Germline V CDR1 and CDR2: DFQATT, SNEGSKA (reference sequence). Written as DNA, the CDR3 is TGCAGTGCTGAGGGGGGGACTAGCGGGATCAGCGAGCAGTACTTC. This encodes CSAEGGTSGISEQYF.

A note on this clonotype: Since a much larger clone is just one base distant, this may be a read error. CDR3 loop: CSAKGVTSSDEQYF. CDR3 sequence (DNA): TGCAGTGCTAAAGGGGTTACTAGCTCCGACGAGCAGTACTTC. This chain links TRBV20-1 with TRBJ2-7, with D maybe TRBD2 (6 bases). Germline CDR1 is DFQATT and CDR2 is SNEGSKA (reference sequence). CDR3 size: 14 residues.

This clonotype was seen a handful of times. The rearrangement uses TRBV5-1 and TRBJ1-6, with 7 bases aligning to TRBD1. Germline CDR1 SGHRS, CDR2 YFSETQ. V trimming: 0 bases; J trimming: 10 bases; junction bases outside the gene matches: 4. This CDR3 region has 14 residues. CDR3 in DNA: TGCGCCAGCAGCTTGGTGGGGACAGACTCACCCCTCCACTTT. Its translation: CASSLVGTDSPLHF. Combining the CDR3 with reference TRBV5-1 and TRBJ1-6 gives the whole variable domain KAGVTQTPRYLIKTRGQQVTLSCSPISGHRSVSWYQQTPGQGLQFLFEYFSETQRNKGNFPGRFSGRQFSNSRSEMNVSTLELGDSALYLCASSLVGTDSPLHFGNGTRLTVT.

This clonotype was observed a single time. A much larger clonotype is one base distant, so this may be a read error. The chain has TRBV20-1 and TRBJ2-7; no reliable D call. Trimming pared 1 base from V and 6 bases from J, leaving 13 bases between. Per germline, CDR1 DFQATT and CDR2 SNEGSKA (reference sequence). There are 13 residues in the CDR3. This CDR3 is CSARGYSAREQYF. DNA of the CDR3: TGCAGTGCTAGAGGGTACTCCGCCCGCGAGCAGTACTTC.

This clonotype was detected a few times. CDR3 nucleotides: TGTGCCAGCAGCCCCTCATTCGGGACAGGGGGCCAGACTAATGAAAAACTGTTTTTT. Amino acid sequence: CASSPSFGTGGQTNEKLFF. The chain couples TRBV7-9 to TRBJ1-4, with 12 bases matching TRBD1. Germline loops: CDR1 SEHNR, CDR2 FQNEAQ (reference sequence). The V gene end was trimmed by 5 bases and the J gene end by 2 bases; junction bases not matched to a gene: 12. This CDR3 region has 19 residues.

Of note for this clonotype: A junction end diverges from the germline sequence, so it may reflect a read error. This sequence joins TRBV19 and TRBJ2-7, with TRBD2 as a possible D gene (6 bases). Germline values: CDR1 LNHDA, CDR2 SQIVND (reference sequence). The CDR3 length is 14 residues. The CDR3 coding sequence is TGTGCCAGTAGTATAGTCGGGGGAGGCCCCGAGCCGTACTTC. It specifies CASSIVGGGPEPYF.

This clonotype was counted only a few times. The J gene is TRBJ2-5, the V gene TRBV5-5, with a weak D call TRBD1 (6 bases). This CDR3 has 17 residues. CDR1 is SGHKS, CDR2 YYEKEE, per germline (reference sequence). The V and J ends lost 4 bases and 2 bases respectively, with 21 bases between them. The CDR3 DNA reads TGTGCCAGCAGCCATACTCCGACTGACAGGTTACAAGAGACCCAGTACTTC. As protein: CASSHTPTDRLQETQYF.

This clonotype has a count of ten or more. The chain has TRBV6-2 or TRBV6-3 and TRBJ2-6; 9 bases agree with TRBD1. This CDR3 contains 16 residues. The germline V gene encodes CDR1 MNHEY and CDR2 SVGEGT. Germline trimming cut 6 bases from V and 1 base from J; bases unmatched to any gene: 4. The CDR3 DNA reads as TGTGCCAGCAGCCGCGGGACAGGGTCTGGGGCCAACGTCCTGACTTTC. Translation: CASSRGTGSGANVLTF.

This clonotype was found many times. The genes are TRBV4-3 and TRBJ2-6; 7 bases are shared with TRBD1. From germline, CDR1 is LGHNA and CDR2 YSLEER. The CDR3 sequence is 17 residues long. J was trimmed by 2 bases and V by 0 bases; bases with no gene match: 4. Here the CDR3 DNA reads TGCGCCAGCAGCCAAGATATCGGACAGGCTGGGGCCAACGTCCTGACTTTC. Amino acid sequence: CASSQDIGQAGANVLTF.

This clonotype has at least ten counts. V usage is TRBV30 and J usage is TRBJ2-7; possible D gene TRBD2, 6 bases. The CDR3 is 15 residues long. The V and J ends lost 3 bases and 2 bases respectively, with 17 bases between them. The V gene's germline CDR1 is GTSNPN and CDR2 SVGIG (reference sequence). The CDR3 sequence is CAWSPDGRYPYEQYF. The DNA for the CDR3 is TGTGCCTGGAGCCCGGACGGGAGATACCCCTACGAGCAGTACTTC.

Comment on this clonotype: This may arise from a read error, as a much more abundant clone is one base away. This chain joins TRBV6-2 or TRBV6-3 and TRBJ1-5, with D possibly being TRBD1 (5 bases). This CDR3 is built from 15 residues. Per the germline V gene, CDR1 is MNHEY and CDR2 is SVGEGT. CDR3 DNA sequence: TGTGCCAGCAGGCCCGGGGCTGCTAGCCATCAGCCCCAGCATTTT. Translating it yields CASRPGAASHQPQHF.

On this clonotype itself: A much bigger clone sits one base away, suggesting this may be a read error. V and J are TRBV5-3 and TRBJ2-6; the D gene is possibly TRBD2 (6 bases). TRBV5-3 is flagged as an ORF with uncertain function. V was cut by 8 bases and J by 1 base, with 16 bases left in between. This CDR3 is built from 16 residues. CDR3 in DNA: TGTGCCAGCTCAGGCGAGGGAGGATCTGGGGCCAACGTCCTGACTTTC. This gives the protein CASSGEGGSGANVLTF.